The subject of this entry is one T cell receptor delta chain. The target antigen is unknown. Extracted RNA was reverse transcribed into cDNA. Pooled V-gene forward primers with one constant-region reverse primer generated the CDR3 amplicons by multiplex PCR. TCRdb re-called the multiplex PCR reads via CATT. The repertoire has 80,000 or so delta-chain clones, roughly a third of them found once; the top ten carry 0.2% to 0.3%. The data stem from a study of Vδ1+ human thymocytes. The CDR3 sequence is 16 residues long. V was shortened by 5 bases and J by 3 bases, with 19 bases between the two germline ends. The germline V gene has CDR1 TSWWSYY and CDR2 QGS. Thymocytes were sorted as CD3+ TCRVdelta1+ TCRVdelta2- after alphabeta T cell depletion. Study-wide results and limits: Thymic TRG and TRD repertoires appeared highly polyclonal, with Gaussian CDR3 length distributions. Thymic delta-chain repertoires held roughly 20% Vdelta2 sequences and few Vdelta3, despite high sort purity.

Sequencing input: Vdelta1+ gamma-delta thymocytes from the thymus. Subset: FACS-sorted CD3+ TCRalphabeta- TCRVdelta1+ TCRVdelta2- thymocytes. This TCR was recovered from a boy in the first two years of life who had congenital heart surgery. V and J are TRDV1 and TRDJ1, with D maybe TRDD3 (6 bases). The CDR3 DNA reads TGTGCTCTTGGGCCCCTTCGGGACGATACGTCCGATAAACTCATCTTT. Amino acids: CALGPLRDDTSDKLIF.